The 25 T cell receptor beta chains reported below all come from one sample, sequenced in a study of shared clonotypes between healthy human individuals (dated by TCRdb to 2019 to 2021). To prepare the library, the immunoSEQ multiplex PCR assay was applied. Not all clones reach the TCRdb copy of this immuneACCESS table, which keeps in-frame sequences only. Checked studies attribute under half of the gap to unresolved V genes and leave the rest unexplained. Present in this sample are roughly 530,000 clones, about 95% of which were seen just once. The ten biggest clones cover 0.06% of the sample. Material: naive CD4+ T cells sorted from blood. According to the study, the label for this sample's cell subset or site signals: CD45RA+ positively selected. These receptors all come from a woman aged 30 to 39 in good health.

The J gene is TRBJ2-3, the V gene TRBV10-3, with D perhaps matching TRBD2 (7 bases). From germline, CDR1 is ENHRY and CDR2 SYGVKD. This CDR3 spans 16 amino acids. Between the trimmed V and J ends, which lost 6 bases and 4 bases, there was a span of 20 bases. CDR3 protein: CAISALGGGGPDTQYF. CDR3 coding DNA: TGTGCCATCAGCGCTCTAGGGGGGGGTGGACCAGATACGCAGTATTTT.

V usage is TRBV21-1 and J usage is TRBJ1-1; TRBD1, the table's D call, lacks a check against the DNA. TRBV21-1 is a pseudogene locus. This CDR3 has 14 amino acids. Here the CDR3 DNA reads TGTGCCAGCAGCGGGGACAGGGAAAACACTGAAGCTTTCTTT. As protein: CASSGDRENTEAFF.

The J gene is TRBJ2-7, the V gene TRBV5-1; TRBD2 agrees at 7 bases. V lost 0 bases to trimming and J lost 3 bases; unmatched junction nucleotides: 12. Germline V gene lookup returns CDR1 SGHRS and CDR2 YFSETQ. The CDR3 is made up of 17 amino acids. The DNA of the CDR3 is TGCGCCAGCAGCTTGGACCCCTCCGGGAGGAAAAGCTACGAGCAGTACTTC. Translating it yields CASSLDPSGRKSYEQYF.

The chain combines TRBV28 with TRBJ1-2; D unresolved. Germline CDR1 reads MDHEN; CDR2 reads SYDVKM. V was shortened by 4 bases and J by 0 bases, with 15 bases between the two germline ends. This CDR3 has 16 residues. CDR3 amino acids: CASSSRTEGANYGYTF. CDR3 nucleotide sequence: TGTGCCAGCAGTTCTCGGACTGAAGGAGCTAACTATGGCTACACCTTC.

This clone was detected only a few times. This rearrangement joins TRBV7-6 to TRBJ2-3; no clear D. The CDR3 runs 12 residues. The germline V and J ends were trimmed by 1 base and 6 bases, with 5 bases remaining between them. The germline V gene has CDR1 SGHVS and CDR2 FNYEAQ. The CDR3, as DNA: TGTGCCAGCAGCTTAGGAGAGGATACGCAGTATTTT. Encoded protein: CASSLGEDTQYF.

V gene TRBV28 combines with J gene TRBJ1-1, with D maybe TRBD1 (5 bases). The CDR3 runs 13 residues. The ends were cut back, 4 bases at V and 3 bases at J, with 9 bases in the middle. From germline, CDR1 is MDHEN and CDR2 SYDVKM. The CDR3 reads CASSWGEHTEAFF. In nucleotides, the CDR3 is TGTGCCAGCAGTTGGGGCGAGCACACTGAAGCTTTCTTT.

The chain employs TRBV6-6 and TRBJ2-7, with D perhaps matching TRBD2 (6 bases). CDR1 MNHNY and CDR2 SVGAGI come from the germline V gene (reference sequence). V was pared by 6 bases and J by 6 bases, with 18 bases between. This CDR3 spans 14 amino acids. The CDR3 reads CASRSPTSHLEQYF. CDR3 bases: TGTGCCAGCAGGAGCCCGACTAGTCACCTCGAGCAGTACTTC.

The genes are TRBV10-2 and TRBJ1-5; TRBD1 is a possible D gene (6 bases). Per germline, CDR1 WSHSY and CDR2 SAAADI. Deletions cut 11 bases from V and 4 bases from J, with 15 bases between. The CDR3 totals 13 residues. In nucleotides, the CDR3 is TGCGCCTCGGCCGTGCAGGGGAATCAGCCCCAGCATTTT. Translating it yields CASAVQGNQPQHF.

The chain has TRBV23-1 and TRBJ2-5; TRBD1 is a possible D gene (6 bases). TRBV23-1 is an ORF for which the function is uncertain. This CDR3 is 14 amino acids long. The V end lost 3 bases, the J end lost 11 bases, and 19 bases lay between the germline ends. CDR3 in DNA: TGCGCCAGCAGTCACACCCGGGACAAAGAAGAGCAGTACTTC. Encoded protein: CASSHTRDKEEQYF.

The rearrangement links TRBV19 to TRBJ2-6; tentative D call: TRBD1 (5 bases). From germline, CDR1 is LNHDA and CDR2 SQIVND (reference sequence). The CDR3 sequence is 15 residues long. The V end was cut by 1 base, the J end by 2 bases, with 6 bases between. The CDR3 DNA sequence: TGTGCCAGTAGTATAGTAGGGGCTGGGGCCAACGTCCTGACTTTC. Encoded protein: CASSIVGAGANVLTF.

A remark on this clone: Different DNA sequences within this sample yield the same CDR3. V and J are TRBV5-1 and TRBJ2-3; D remains unclear. The ends were cut back, 0 bases at V and 1 base at J, with 3 bases in the middle. The CDR3 covers 13 residues. CDR1 is SGHRS, CDR2 YFSETQ, per germline. In DNA, the CDR3 is TGCGCCAGCAGCTTGGCTGGCACAGATACGCAGTATTTT. Translating it yields CASSLAGTDTQYF.

The genes are TRBV28 and TRBJ2-3; tentatively, D is TRBD1 or TRBD2 (5 bases each). The CDR3 is 16 amino acids. Trimming took off 3 bases at V and 4 bases at J, with 17 bases between the two ends. Per the germline V gene, CDR1 is MDHEN and CDR2 is SYDVKM. The CDR3 loop is CASSFSGGVLADTQYF. In nucleotides, the CDR3 is TGTGCCAGCAGTTTTTCTGGGGGAGTTTTAGCAGATACGCAGTATTTT. Combining the CDR3 with reference TRBV28 and TRBJ2-3 gives the whole variable domain DVKVTQSSRYLVKRTGEKVFLECVQDMDHENMFWYRQDPGLGLRLIYFSYDVKMKEKGDIPEGYSVSREKKERFSLILESASTNQTSMYLCASSFSGGVLADTQYFGPGTRLTVL.

The CDR3 DNA sequence: TGCGCCAGCAGCCAAGATACTGGGAGCGGCGAGCAGTACTTC. This sequence encodes CASSQDTGSGEQYF. The J gene is TRBJ2-7, the V gene TRBV4-1; TRBD2 might be the D (5 bases). The germline V and J ends were trimmed by 0 bases and 6 bases, with 12 bases remaining between them. This CDR3 spans 14 amino acids. Germline CDR1 MGHRA, CDR2 YSYEKL.

The V and J genes are TRBV7-9 and TRBJ1-3; D not certain. The CDR3 sequence is 14 residues long. The germline V gene encodes CDR1 SEHNR and CDR2 FQNEAQ (reference sequence). V shed 2 bases and J shed 1 base, with 6 bases lying between them. CDR3 amino acids: CASSLSISGNTIYF. CDR3 nucleotides: TGTGCCAGCAGCTTAAGTATATCTGGAAACACCATATATTTT.

This chain links TRBV28 with TRBJ1-5; 9 bases are shared with TRBD1. This CDR3 has 16 amino acids. V shed 3 bases and J 0 bases; nucleotides not matched to a gene: 3. Germline-derived CDR1 and CDR2 are MDHEN and SYDVKM. The CDR3 is CASSLDRGVSNQPQHF. The CDR3 region has the DNA TGTGCCAGCAGTTTGGACAGGGGCGTTAGCAATCAGCCCCAGCATTTT.

This chain connects TRBV28 to TRBJ2-1, with 14 bases lining up with TRBD2. Per the germline V gene, CDR1 is MDHEN and CDR2 is SYDVKM. This CDR3 spans 16 amino acids. Trimming took 4 bases from V and 9 from J; bases not matched to a gene: 8. The CDR3 reads CASSSAGTSGSGEQFF. The DNA for the CDR3 is TGTGCCAGCAGTTCCGCCGGGACTAGCGGGAGTGGTGAGCAGTTCTTC.

This CDR3 reads CASSLSRQGNTEAFF. The CDR3, as DNA: TGTGCCAGCAGTTTATCGAGACAGGGAAACACTGAAGCTTTCTTT. The chain has TRBV27 and TRBJ1-1, with 7 bases fitting TRBD1. The germline CDR1 and CDR2 sequences are MNHEY and SMNVEV (reference sequence). This CDR3 has 15 residues. Germline trimming cut 0 bases from V and 2 bases from J; bases unmatched to any gene: 3.

The chain uses TRBV18 and TRBJ1-5, with 9 nucleotides matching TRBD1. V was clipped by 3 bases and J by 6 bases; unmatched bases: 3. Germline CDR1 and CDR2: KGHSH and LQKENI. This CDR3 has 14 residues. CDR3 amino acids: CASSPGTGLQPQHF. The CDR3 nucleotides are TGTGCCAGCTCACCCGGGACAGGGCTTCAGCCCCAGCATTTT. The variable domain in full, with the rest retrieved from reference TRBV18 and TRBJ1-5, is NAGVMQNPRHLVRRRGQEARLRCSPMKGHSHVYWYRQLPEEGLKFMVYLQKENIIDESGMPKERFSAEFPKEGPSILRIQQVVRGDSAAYFCASSPGTGLQPQHFGDGTRLSIL.

The chain carries TRBV2 and TRBJ1-1; a possible D gene is TRBD1 (6 bases). The CDR3 is made up of 14 amino acids. CDR1 is SNHLY and CDR2 is FYNNEI in the germline V gene. Deletions cut 6 bases from V and 0 bases from J, with 11 bases between. CDR3 residues: CASRLQGMNTEAFF. The CDR3 nucleotides read TGTGCCAGCAGGTTACAGGGTATGAACACTGAAGCTTTCTTT. Complete variable domain (other parts from reference TRBV2 and TRBJ1-1): EPEVTQTPSHQVTQMGQEVILRCVPISNHLYFYWYRQILGQKVEFLVSFYNNEISEKSEIFDDQFSVERPDGSNFTLKIRSTKLEDSAMYFCASRLQGMNTEAFFGQGTRLTVV.

The V call is TRBV2, the J call TRBJ2-2; 9 bases are shared with TRBD1. Trimming at V came to 6 bases and at J to 4 bases, leaving 6 bases not matched to a gene. CDR1 is SNHLY, CDR2 FYNNEI, per germline. The CDR3 covers 15 residues. CDR3 DNA sequence: TGTGCCAGCAGCCGGACAGGGGCGGGCACCGGGGAGCTGTTTTTT. This sequence encodes CASSRTGAGTGELFF.

The rearrangement joins TRBV28 to TRBJ1-1, with a possible D match to TRBD1 (5 bases). This CDR3 has 13 amino acids. V was trimmed by 3 bases and J by 3 bases, leaving 8 bases between them. In germline, CDR1 is MDHEN, CDR2 SYDVKM. The CDR3 DNA reads as TGTGCCAGCAGTTTCGGGGGGGACACTGAAGCTTTCTTT. It specifies CASSFGGDTEAFF.

This clone was seen a single time. The sample holds other DNA sequences that translate to the same CDR3. The chain is built from TRBV5-1 and TRBJ1-2; 8 positions match TRBD1. Germline-derived CDR1 and CDR2 are SGHRS and YFSETQ. The CDR3 length is 14 residues. The V gene end was trimmed by 0 bases and the J gene end by 5 bases; junction bases not matched to a gene: 3. The CDR3 here is CASSLVQGEYGYTF. CDR3 nucleotide sequence: TGCGCCAGCAGCTTGGTACAGGGGGAGTATGGCTACACCTTC.

The genes are TRBV10-1 and TRBJ1-5, with no clear D. V lost 8 bases and J lost 4, with 9 bases in between. Germline-derived CDR1 and CDR2 are WNHNN and SYGVQD (reference sequence). The CDR3 spans 12 residues. Written as DNA, the CDR3 is TGCGCCAGCGGACCCTCAAATCAGCCCCAGCATTTT. Protein product: CASGPSNQPQHF.

The chain uses TRBV5-1 and TRBJ1-1; 8 bases line up with TRBD1. Germline values: CDR1 SGHRS, CDR2 YFSETQ. V shed 4 bases, J shed 6 bases, and the junction held 8 bases outside the gene matches. The CDR3 is 14 amino acids. CDR3 region: CASSPDREVAEAFF. In DNA, the CDR3 is TGCGCCAGCAGCCCGGACAGGGAGGTCGCTGAAGCTTTCTTT. Together with reference TRBV5-1 and TRBJ1-1, the CDR3 gives the full variable domain: KAGVTQTPRYLIKTRGQQVTLSCSPISGHRSVSWYQQTPGQGLQFLFEYFSETQRNKGNFPGRFSGRQFSNSRSEMNVSTLELGDSALYLCASSPDREVAEAFFGQGTRLTVV.

The count of this clone is one. The gene calls are TRBV19 and TRBJ2-1; the D is unclear. Germline V gene lookup returns CDR1 LNHDA and CDR2 SQIVND (reference sequence). There are 11 residues in the CDR3. With 3 bases removed from V and 6 bases from J, the gap between germline ends came to 3 bases. In DNA, the CDR3 is TGTGCCAGTAGTATCACCAATGAGCAGTTCTTC. Translating it yields CASSITNEQFF. The full variable domain, rest sourced from reference TRBV19 and TRBJ2-1, is DGGITQSPKYLFRKEGQNVTLSCEQNLNHDAMYWYRQDPGQGLRLIYYSQIVNDFQKGDIAEGYSVSREKKESFPLTVTSAQKNPTAFYLCASSITNEQFFGPGTRLTVL.